This TCR beta chain was found in a study of T cells expressing NK-cell markers. Across the whole study: Sorted CD3+CD56+NKG2C+, CD3+CD56+NKG2C- and CD3+CD56-NKG2C+ T cells supplied TCR beta repertoires. There were seven HCMV-seropositive donors and one seronegative donor among the eight sequenced.

For each CDR3 protein, TCRdb gives one entry from its re-call of the 5' RACE reads, without DNA. The data show 150,000 to 200,000 distinct CDR3 sequences, and the top ten clones hold about 18%. Study-level points and caveats: Five or six donors showed dominant NKG2C+ clonotypes comprising about 1.0-7.0% of their CD8+ T cells. The CD3+CD56-NKG2C+ fraction of a few donors was likewise dominated by these clonotypes.

CDR1 and CDR2 (germline): SGHDN, FVKESK. The CDR3 is made up of 13 amino acids. About this clonotype: The target antigen is unknown.

The specimen sequenced was blood T cells: a sorted CD56 or NKG2C T cell subset, CD4+ or CD8+ T cells, or bulk PBMC T cells (not recorded which). This chain joins TRBV14 and TRBJ2-7; TCRdb names TRBD1, which stays unverified in the absence of DNA. This receptor was identified in a woman between 18 and 69 years old in good health. The CDR3 sequence is CASSIKGQHEQYF.